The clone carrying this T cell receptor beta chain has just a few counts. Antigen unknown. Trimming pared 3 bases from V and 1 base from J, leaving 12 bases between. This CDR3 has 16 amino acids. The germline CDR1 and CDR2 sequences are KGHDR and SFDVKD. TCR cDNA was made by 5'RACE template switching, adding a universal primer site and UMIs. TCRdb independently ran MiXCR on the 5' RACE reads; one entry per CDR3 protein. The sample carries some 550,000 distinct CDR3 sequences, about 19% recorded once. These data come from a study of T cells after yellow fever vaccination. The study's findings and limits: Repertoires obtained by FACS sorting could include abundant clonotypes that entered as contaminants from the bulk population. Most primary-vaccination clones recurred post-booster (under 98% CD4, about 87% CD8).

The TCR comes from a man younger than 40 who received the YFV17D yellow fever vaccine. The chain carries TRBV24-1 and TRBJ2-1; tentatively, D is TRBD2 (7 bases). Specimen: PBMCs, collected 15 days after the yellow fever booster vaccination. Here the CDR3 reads CATSDGGAESYNEQFF. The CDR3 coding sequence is TGTGCCACCAGTGATGGGGGGGCGGAGTCCTACAATGAGCAGTTCTTC.